Here is one TCR beta chain with its context. Its specificity is unknown. The source of the sample is a study of CD8+CD57+ T cells in acquired aplastic anemia. Study as a whole: DNA recovered from sorted CD4+ and CD8+ cells had a mean of approximately 3.2 ug.

Profiling of TCR beta VDJ combinations and CDR3 sequences used genomic DNA as template. TCRdb redid the calling of the reads with MiXCR, one entry per CDR3 protein. The data show 150,000 to 170,000 distinct CDR3 sequences, around half seen once. Those patients picked for sequencing had displayed CD8+CD57+ cell expansion on flow cytometry. Findings and limits, study-wide: Sharing between patients and controls was observed for twenty-nine CD8+ CDR3 sequences. Controls and patients did not differ significantly in CD8+ Simpson's diversity.

Sequenced: sorted CD4+, CD8+, or CD8+CD57+ T cells (not recorded which) from PBMCs. This sequence originates from a human donor with aplastic anemia.

CDR3 DNA: TGTGCCAGCAGCGGGACACCGAGCACAGATACGCAGTATTTT. Translation: CASSGTPSTDTQYF. The chain uses TRBV9 and TRBJ2-3; D possibly corresponds to TRBD1 (5 bases). The V end was cut by 3 bases, the J end by 0 bases, with 8 bases between. CDR3 length: 14 residues. CDR1 and CDR2 from the germline V gene are SGDLS and YYNGEE.